The 25 T cell receptor beta chains presented below share a single source sample, sequenced in a study of blood T cell repertoires in COVID-19. Sequenced by immunoSEQ multiplex PCR; TCRdb stores in-frame clones only, minus some. This repertoire shows about 55,000 clones, approximately 80% found once; its top ten account for over 5.5%. The sequenced sample consisted of peripheral blood. The receptors here all came from a human donor in a cohort sampled during active or convalescent COVID-19.

The chain joins TRBV2 to TRBJ2-7, with 11 bases fitting TRBD2. The CDR3 runs to 15 residues. CDR1 and CDR2 from the germline V gene are SNHLY and FYNNEI. V dropped 6 bases and J dropped 6; count of bases not matched to a gene: 10. CDR3 in amino acids: CASRELAGARGEQYF. CDR3 sequence (DNA): TGTGCCAGCAGGGAACTAGCGGGGGCGAGAGGCGAGCAGTACTTC.

The chain combines TRBV29-1 with TRBJ1-1, with 10 bases fitting TRBD1. Trimming at V came to 0 bases and at J to 11 bases, leaving 6 bases not matched to a gene. The length of the CDR3 is 13 residues. Germline assignment: CDR1 SQVTM and CDR2 ANQGSEA. The CDR3 here is CSVEDQGGQGAFF. CDR3 DNA sequence: TGCAGCGTTGAAGACCAGGGGGGACAGGGGGCTTTCTTT.

The chain employs TRBV6-1 and TRBJ1-4, with TRBD1 identical over 7 bases. Germline CDR1 reads MNHNS; CDR2 reads SASEGT. The CDR3 is 17 amino acids. The trim removed 3 bases at V and 0 bases at J, leaving 7 bases unmatched. The CDR3 loop is CASSDDREAPTNEKLFF. The CDR3 coding sequence is TGTGCCAGCAGTGACGACAGGGAAGCCCCAACTAATGAAAAACTGTTTTTT.

The rearrangement links TRBV7-8 to TRBJ2-2, with D tentatively TRBD2 (5 bases). Germline loops: CDR1 SGHVS, CDR2 FQNEAQ. This CDR3 has 14 amino acids. Trimming removed 5 bases at V and 9 bases at J, with 16 bases between. CDR3 in amino acids: CASSLYLAWRELFF. Here the CDR3 DNA reads TGTGCCAGCAGCCTTTACCTAGCCTGGAGGGAGCTGTTTTTT.

This clone was seen just once. CDR3 coding DNA: TGTGCCGGGGAGGGCGGGTACGAGCAGTACTTC. Amino acids: CAGEGGYEQYF. The chain carries TRBV2 and TRBJ2-7, with TRBD2 matching over 7 bases. CDR3 length: 11 amino acids. CDR1 is SNHLY, CDR2 FYNNEI, per germline. Trimming took 11 bases from V and 4 from J; bases not matched to a gene: 5.

The chain's CDR3 is CASSQQGSGTDTQYF. CDR3 sequence (DNA): TGTGCCAGCAGTCAACAGGGGAGTGGCACAGATACGCAGTATTTT. V gene TRBV2 combines with J gene TRBJ2-3; 7 nucleotides align to TRBD1. Germline CDR1 is SNHLY and CDR2 is FYNNEI. Unmatched junction bases numbered 6, after V lost 5 bases and J lost 1 base. The CDR3 spans 15 residues.

This clone was observed once. The V and J genes are TRBV6-1 and TRBJ1-2; D not certain. Deletions cut 0 bases from V and 4 bases from J, with 15 bases between. There are 16 residues in the CDR3. Looked up from germline, CDR1 is MNHNS and CDR2 is SASEGT. This CDR3 reads CASSEALGRPLYGYTF. CDR3 nucleotides: TGTGCCAGCAGTGAAGCGCTTGGGCGTCCGCTCTATGGCTACACCTTC.

The chain links TRBV18 to TRBJ2-2; 10 bases are a match to TRBD1. The ends lost 3 bases at V and 3 bases at J; junction bases unmatched: 4. CDR3 length equals 16 residues. Germline-derived CDR1 and CDR2 are KGHSH and LQKENI. The DNA of the CDR3 is TGTGCCAGCTCACCTAGAGGACAGGGGGACACCGGGGAGCTGTTTTTT. It codes for CASSPRGQGDTGELFF.

The chain has TRBV3-1 (or the pseudogene TRBV3-2) and TRBJ1-2; TRBD1 might be the D (6 bases). Trimming cost V 6 bases and J 4 bases, with 9 bases left between them. The CDR3 spans 12 residues. Looked up from germline, CDR1 is LGHDT and CDR2 is YNNKEL (reference sequence). CDR3 nucleotides: TGTGCCAGCAGTGGACAGTTCTATGGCTACACCTTC. It is translated as CASSGQFYGYTF.

The rearrangement uses TRBV12-5 and TRBJ2-6; 8 bases line up with TRBD1. The ends lost 2 bases at V and 4 bases at J; junction bases unmatched: 13. The CDR3 has 19 amino acids. Germline V gene lookup returns CDR1 LGHNT and CDR2 FRNRAP. The CDR3 DNA sequence: TGTGCTAGTGGTTTGACCCCAGGGGGCGGATCGGTCGGGGCCAACGTCCTGACTTTC. Protein sequence: CASGLTPGGGSVGANVLTF.

This chain uses TRBV18 with TRBJ2-4; D is ambiguous. Trimming cost V 3 bases and J 6 bases, with 6 bases left between them. This CDR3 has 12 residues. Germline CDR1 KGHSH, CDR2 LQKENI. The CDR3 sequence: CASSPSGNIQYF. The CDR3 DNA sequence: TGTGCCAGCTCACCGTCGGGAAACATTCAGTACTTC.

This clone was picked up a small number of times. The J gene is TRBJ2-1, the V gene TRBV7-9, with D unresolved. Trimming cost V 5 bases and J 8 bases, with 19 bases left between them. CDR3 size: 15 residues. Germline-derived CDR1 and CDR2 are SEHNR and FQNEAQ (reference sequence). The CDR3 sequence: CASSQRRLESHEQFF. The CDR3, as DNA: TGTGCCAGCAGCCAGAGGCGTCTAGAATCCCATGAGCAGTTCTTC.

This rearrangement joins TRBV9 to TRBJ1-3, with D maybe TRBD1 (5 bases). The CDR3 extends over 16 amino acids. Germline V gene sequence: CDR1 SGDLS, CDR2 YYNGEE. Trimming stripped 0 bases from V and 4 bases from J, with 14 bases between. The CDR3 loop is CASSVARSGPGNTIYF. As DNA, the CDR3 is TGTGCCAGCAGCGTAGCTAGGTCAGGGCCAGGAAACACCATATATTTT. Based on the CDR3 plus reference TRBV9 and TRBJ1-3, the full variable domain is DSGVTQTPKHLITATGQRVTLRCSPRSGDLSVYWYQQSLDQGLQFLIQYYNGEERAKGNILERFSAQQFPDLHSELNLSSLELGDSALYFCASSVARSGPGNTIYFGEGSWLTVV.

The gene calls are TRBV15 and TRBJ2-5; tentatively, D is TRBD2 (5 bases). In germline, CDR1 is LNHNV, CDR2 YYDKDF (reference sequence). The CDR3 runs 14 residues. Trimming pared 3 bases from V and 1 base from J, leaving 9 bases between. CDR3: CATSSGLFQETQYF. CDR3 DNA: TGTGCCACCAGCAGCGGACTTTTCCAAGAGACCCAGTACTTC.

The V gene is TRBV10-3, the J gene TRBJ2-3, with D possibly matching TRBD2 (5 bases). Per the germline V gene, CDR1 is ENHRY and CDR2 is SYGVKD. The germline V and J ends were trimmed by 7 bases and 1 base, with 15 bases remaining between them. The CDR3 extends over 15 amino acids. The CDR3 sequence is CAITLGVDRTDTQYF. CDR3 nucleotide sequence: TGTGCCATCACTTTGGGAGTAGATCGCACAGATACGCAGTATTTT.

The chain has TRBV13 and TRBJ2-3; 11 bases map to TRBD2. The CDR3 is 14 residues long. V lost 6 bases to trimming and J lost 8 bases; unmatched junction nucleotides: 7. Germline V CDR1 and CDR2: PRHDT, FYEKMQ (reference sequence). For the CDR3, the DNA is TGTGCCAGCAGAACCCTAGCGGGGGGAGGTACGCAGTATTTT. Protein sequence: CASRTLAGGGTQYF.

The chain carries TRBV6-5 and TRBJ2-1; TRBD1 agrees at 10 bases. Per the germline V gene, CDR1 is MNHEY and CDR2 is SVGAGI. This CDR3 has 15 amino acids. V gave up 5 bases and J gave up 7 bases; unmatched junction bases: 8. The CDR3, as DNA: TGTGCCAGCAGTCCCGACAGGGGGCGCTCGAATGAGCAGTTCTTC. It is translated as CASSPDRGRSNEQFF.

This chain connects TRBV9 to TRBJ1-4, with 8 bases that match TRBD1. V was clipped by 4 bases and J by 14 bases; unmatched bases: 13. CDR3 length: 14 amino acids. CDR1 and CDR2 from the germline V gene are SGDLS and YYNGEE. This chain's CDR3 is CASSTGTGHPGLFF. In nucleotides, the CDR3 is TGTGCCAGCAGCACCGGGACAGGCCACCCAGGTCTGTTTTTT.

The J gene is TRBJ2-7, the V gene TRBV7-2, with 14 positions matching TRBD2. Germline CDR1 and CDR2: SGHTA and FQGNSA. The CDR3 has 14 residues. V lost 6 bases and J lost 7; bases outside the gene matches: 5. DNA for the CDR3: TGTGCCAGCAGGACTAGCGGGGGGGCCGATGAGCAGTACTTC. Amino acid sequence: CASRTSGGADEQYF. Supplemented by reference TRBV7-2 and TRBJ2-7, the full variable domain reads GAGVSQSPSNKVTEKGKDVELRCDPISGHTALYWYRQSLGQGLEFLIYFQGNSAPDKSGLPSDRFSAERTGGSVSTLTIQRTQQEDSAVYLCASRTSGGADEQYFGPGTRLTVT.

The chain combines TRBV7-8 with TRBJ2-3, with 8 bases that match TRBD2. V lost 1 base, J lost 2 bases, and 5 bases stayed unmatched. The CDR3 runs 16 residues. Germline CDR1 is SGHVS and CDR2 is FQNEAQ. CDR3 sequence (DNA): TGTGCCAGCAGCTTAGGGAATAGCGGGGCCACAGATACGCAGTATTTT. Amino acids: CASSLGNSGATDTQYF.

This chain's CDR3 is CASSPHQWTGELFF. The CDR3 bases are TGTGCCAGCAGCCCTCATCAGTGGACCGGGGAGCTGTTTTTT. V is TRBV3-1 (or the pseudogene TRBV3-2) and J is TRBJ2-2; no reliable D call. This CDR3 contains 14 residues. Germline CDR1 reads LGHDT; CDR2 reads YNNKEL (reference sequence). Trimming stripped 4 bases from V and 5 bases from J, with 11 bases between.

The chain uses TRBV18 and TRBJ2-3; 8 nucleotides match TRBD1. The CDR3 extends over 15 amino acids. With V trimmed by 2 bases and J by 1 base, 2 bases remained unmatched. Germline V lookup: CDR1 KGHSH, CDR2 LQKENI. The CDR3 loop is CASSPGGQGTDTQYF. For the CDR3, the DNA is TGTGCCAGCTCACCAGGGGGACAGGGCACAGATACGCAGTATTTT.

This chain links TRBV18 with TRBJ2-1, with TRBD2 identical over 8 bases. Germline-derived CDR1 and CDR2 are KGHSH and LQKENI. This CDR3 is built from 13 residues. Trimming took 6 bases from V and 7 from J; bases not matched to a gene: 5. CDR3 sequence (DNA): TGTGCCAGCTCGGGGACTAGGGGGAATGAGCAGTTCTTC. This codes for CASSGTRGNEQFF. Filled out from reference TRBV18 and TRBJ2-1, the complete variable domain reads NAGVMQNPRHLVRRRGQEARLRCSPMKGHSHVYWYRQLPEEGLKFMVYLQKENIIDESGMPKERFSAEFPKEGPSILRIQQVVRGDSAAYFCASSGTRGNEQFFGPGTRLTVL.

This chain links TRBV6-6 with TRBJ1-4, with 10 bases identical to TRBD1. CDR3 length: 16 residues. The germline V gene has CDR1 MNHNY and CDR2 SVGAGI (reference sequence). V shed 6 bases, J shed 0 bases, and the junction held 4 bases outside the gene matches. CDR3 DNA sequence: TGTGCCAGCAGGACCGGGACAGGGGCAACTAATGAAAAACTGTTTTTT. The encoded protein is CASRTGTGATNEKLFF.

The genes are TRBV4-2 and TRBJ2-3, with TRBD2 matching over 9 bases. CDR1 and CDR2 (germline): LGHNA, YNFKEQ. J gave up 1 base and V 1 base, and 6 bases lay outside the gene matches. The CDR3 has 17 residues. The CDR3 is CASSQVTAGGGTDTQYF. The CDR3 DNA sequence: TGTGCCAGCAGCCAAGTTACAGCGGGGGGCGGCACAGATACGCAGTATTTT.